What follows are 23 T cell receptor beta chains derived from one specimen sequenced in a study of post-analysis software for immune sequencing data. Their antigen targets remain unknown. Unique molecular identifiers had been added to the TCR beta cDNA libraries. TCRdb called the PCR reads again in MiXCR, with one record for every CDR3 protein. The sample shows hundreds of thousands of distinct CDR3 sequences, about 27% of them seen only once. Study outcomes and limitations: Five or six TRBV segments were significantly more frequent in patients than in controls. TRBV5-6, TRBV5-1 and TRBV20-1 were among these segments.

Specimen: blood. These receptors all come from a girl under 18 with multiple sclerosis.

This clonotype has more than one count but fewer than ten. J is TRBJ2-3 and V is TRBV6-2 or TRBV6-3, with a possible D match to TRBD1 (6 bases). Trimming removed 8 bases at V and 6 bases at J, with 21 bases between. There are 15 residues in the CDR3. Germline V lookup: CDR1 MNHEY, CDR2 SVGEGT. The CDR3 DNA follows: TGTGCCAGCCGAAGGGACAATCGAGCAGGGGATACGCAGTATTTT. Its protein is CASRRDNRAGDTQYF.

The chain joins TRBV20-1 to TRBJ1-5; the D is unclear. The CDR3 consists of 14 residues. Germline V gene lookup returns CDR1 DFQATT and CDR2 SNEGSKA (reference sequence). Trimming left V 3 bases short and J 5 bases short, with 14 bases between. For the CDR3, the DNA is TGCAGTGCTAGTGGGCGGGAGCCCTATCAGCCCCAGCATTTT. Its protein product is CSASGREPYQPQHF.

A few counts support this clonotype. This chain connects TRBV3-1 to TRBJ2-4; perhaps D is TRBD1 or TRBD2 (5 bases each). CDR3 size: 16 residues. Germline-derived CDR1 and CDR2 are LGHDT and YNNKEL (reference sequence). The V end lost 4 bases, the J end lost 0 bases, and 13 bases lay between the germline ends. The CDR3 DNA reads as TGTGCCAGCAGCCCCCAGGGACCTGTAGCCAAAAACATTCAGTACTTC. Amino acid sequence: CASSPQGPVAKNIQYF.

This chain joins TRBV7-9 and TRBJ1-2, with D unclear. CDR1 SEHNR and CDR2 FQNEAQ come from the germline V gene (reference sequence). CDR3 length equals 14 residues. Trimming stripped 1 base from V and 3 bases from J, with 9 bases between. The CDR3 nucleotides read TGTGCCAGCAGCTTAGGGACGGATGACTATGGCTACACCTTC. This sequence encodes CASSLGTDDYGYTF.

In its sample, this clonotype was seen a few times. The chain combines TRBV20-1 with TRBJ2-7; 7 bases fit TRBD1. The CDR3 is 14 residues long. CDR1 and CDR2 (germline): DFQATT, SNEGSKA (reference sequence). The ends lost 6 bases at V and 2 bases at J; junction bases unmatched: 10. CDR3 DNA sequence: TGCAGTGCGTCCTGGACAGGTAAAACCTACGAGCAGTACTTC. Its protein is CSASWTGKTYEQYF.

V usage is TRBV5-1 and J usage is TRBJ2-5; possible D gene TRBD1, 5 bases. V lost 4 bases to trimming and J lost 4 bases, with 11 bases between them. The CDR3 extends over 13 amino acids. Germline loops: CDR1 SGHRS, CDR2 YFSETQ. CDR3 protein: CASSRPQGETQYF. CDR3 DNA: TGCGCCAGCAGCCGACCCCAGGGAGAGACCCAGTACTTC.

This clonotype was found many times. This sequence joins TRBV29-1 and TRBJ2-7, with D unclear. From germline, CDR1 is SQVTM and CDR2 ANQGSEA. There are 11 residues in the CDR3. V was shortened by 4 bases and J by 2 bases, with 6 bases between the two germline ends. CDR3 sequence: CSVVFTYEQYF. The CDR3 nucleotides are TGCAGCGTTGTGTTTACCTACGAGCAGTACTTC.

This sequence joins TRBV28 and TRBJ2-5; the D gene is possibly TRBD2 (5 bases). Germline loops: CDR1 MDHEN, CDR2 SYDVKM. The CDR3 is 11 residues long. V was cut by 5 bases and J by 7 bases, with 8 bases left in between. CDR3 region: CASSRAGTQYF. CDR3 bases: TGTGCCAGCAGTCGGGCGGGGACCCAGTACTTC.

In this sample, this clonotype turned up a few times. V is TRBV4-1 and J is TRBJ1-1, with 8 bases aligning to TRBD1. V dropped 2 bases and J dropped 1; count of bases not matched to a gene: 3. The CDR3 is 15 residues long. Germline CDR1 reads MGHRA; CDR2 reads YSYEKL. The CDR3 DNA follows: TGCGCCAGCAGCCAAATCGGGACAGGGAACACTGAAGCTTTCTTT. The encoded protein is CASSQIGTGNTEAFF.

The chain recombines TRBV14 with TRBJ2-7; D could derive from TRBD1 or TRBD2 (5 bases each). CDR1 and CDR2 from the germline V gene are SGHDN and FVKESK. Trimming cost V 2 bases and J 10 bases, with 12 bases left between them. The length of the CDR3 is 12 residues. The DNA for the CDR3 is TGTGCCAGCAGCCAATTACCGGGACGACAGTACTTC. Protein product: CASSQLPGRQYF.

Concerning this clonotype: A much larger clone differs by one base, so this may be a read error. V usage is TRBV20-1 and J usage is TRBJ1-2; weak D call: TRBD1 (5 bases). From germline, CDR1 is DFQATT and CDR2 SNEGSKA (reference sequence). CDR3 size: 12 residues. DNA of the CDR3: TGCAGCGCCGCGGGGACTAACTGTGGCTACACCTTC. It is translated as CSAAGTNCGYTF.

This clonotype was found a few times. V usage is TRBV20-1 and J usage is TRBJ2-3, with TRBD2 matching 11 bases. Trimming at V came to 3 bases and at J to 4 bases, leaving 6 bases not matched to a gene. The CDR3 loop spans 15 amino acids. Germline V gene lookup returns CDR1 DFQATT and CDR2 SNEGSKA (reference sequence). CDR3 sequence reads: CSASGSSGGPDTQYF. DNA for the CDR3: TGCAGTGCTAGCGGATCTAGCGGGGGGCCAGATACGCAGTATTTT.

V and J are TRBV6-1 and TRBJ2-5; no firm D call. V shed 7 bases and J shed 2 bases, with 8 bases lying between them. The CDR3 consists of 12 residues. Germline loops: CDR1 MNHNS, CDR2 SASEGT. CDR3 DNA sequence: TGTGCCAGCATGGTAGCTCAAGAGACCCAGTACTTC. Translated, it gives CASMVAQETQYF.

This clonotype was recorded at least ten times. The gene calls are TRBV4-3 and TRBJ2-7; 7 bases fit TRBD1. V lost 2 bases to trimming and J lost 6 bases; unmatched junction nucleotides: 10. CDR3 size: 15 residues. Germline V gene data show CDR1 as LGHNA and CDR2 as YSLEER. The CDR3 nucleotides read TGCGCCAGCAGCCAAAAAACGACAGGGATCGGCGAGCAGTACTTC. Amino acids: CASSQKTTGIGEQYF.

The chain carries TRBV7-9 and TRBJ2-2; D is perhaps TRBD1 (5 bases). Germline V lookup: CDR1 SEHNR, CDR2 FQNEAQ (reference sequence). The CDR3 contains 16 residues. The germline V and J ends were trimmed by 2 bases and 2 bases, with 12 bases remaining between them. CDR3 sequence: CASSLNARDNTGELFF. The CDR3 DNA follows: TGTGCCAGCAGCTTAAACGCCAGGGATAACACCGGGGAGCTGTTTTTT.

CDR3 region: CASSQTGSQETQYF. As DNA, the CDR3 is TGTGCCAGCAGCCAGACAGGGTCCCAGGAGACCCAGTACTTC. This rearrangement joins TRBV14 to TRBJ2-5; 7 bases align to TRBD1. CDR3 length: 14 residues. The trim removed 3 bases at V and 5 bases at J, leaving 6 bases unmatched. Germline CDR1 SGHDN, CDR2 FVKESK.

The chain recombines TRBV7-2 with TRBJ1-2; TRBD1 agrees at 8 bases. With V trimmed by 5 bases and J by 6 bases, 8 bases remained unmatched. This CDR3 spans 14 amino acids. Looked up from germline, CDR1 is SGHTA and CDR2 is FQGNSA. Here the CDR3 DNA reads TGTGCCAGCAGCCCCGTCCCAGGGGGCCATGGCTACACCTTC. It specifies CASSPVPGGHGYTF.

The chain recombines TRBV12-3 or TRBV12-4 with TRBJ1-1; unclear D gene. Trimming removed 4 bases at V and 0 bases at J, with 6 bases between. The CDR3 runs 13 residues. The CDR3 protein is CASSSYMNTEAFF. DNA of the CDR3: TGTGCCAGCAGTTCTTATATGAACACTGAAGCTTTCTTT.

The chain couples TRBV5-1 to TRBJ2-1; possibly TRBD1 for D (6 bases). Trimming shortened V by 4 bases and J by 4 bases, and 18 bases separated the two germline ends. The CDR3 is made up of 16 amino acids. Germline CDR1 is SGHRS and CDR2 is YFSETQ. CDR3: CASSLRQALGYNEQFF. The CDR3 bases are TGCGCCAGCAGCCTACGACAGGCCCTTGGGTACAATGAGCAGTTCTTC.

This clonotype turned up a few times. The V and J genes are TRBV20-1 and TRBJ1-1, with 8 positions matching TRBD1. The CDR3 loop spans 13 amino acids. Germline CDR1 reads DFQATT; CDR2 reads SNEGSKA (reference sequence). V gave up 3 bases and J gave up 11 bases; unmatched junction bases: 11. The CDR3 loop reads CSASDAGGFDAFF. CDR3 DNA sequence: TGCAGTGCTAGTGATGCAGGGGGCTTCGACGCTTTCTTT.

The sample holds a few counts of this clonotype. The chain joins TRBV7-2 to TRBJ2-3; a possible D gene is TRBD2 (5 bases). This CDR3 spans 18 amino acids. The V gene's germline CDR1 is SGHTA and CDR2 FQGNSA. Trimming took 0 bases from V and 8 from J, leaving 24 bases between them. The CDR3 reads CASSLAGRGPEVLVTQYF. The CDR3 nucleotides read TGTGCCAGCAGCTTAGCGGGCCGGGGTCCAGAGGTTTTGGTTACGCAGTATTTT.

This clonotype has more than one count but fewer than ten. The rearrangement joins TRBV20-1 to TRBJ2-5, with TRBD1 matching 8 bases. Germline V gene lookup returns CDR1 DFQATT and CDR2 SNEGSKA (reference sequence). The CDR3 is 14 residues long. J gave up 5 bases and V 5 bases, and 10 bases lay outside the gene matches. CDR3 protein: CSALRQGAKETQYF. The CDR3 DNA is TGCAGTGCTTTGAGGCAGGGGGCTAAGGAGACCCAGTACTTC.

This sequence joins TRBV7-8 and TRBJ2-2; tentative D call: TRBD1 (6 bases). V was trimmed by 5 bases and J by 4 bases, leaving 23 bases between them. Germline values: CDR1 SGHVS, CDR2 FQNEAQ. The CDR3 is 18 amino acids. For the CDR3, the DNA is TGTGCCAGCAGCGCTCCCCCTGAAGGGACATTCCTCACCGGGGAGCTGTTTTTT. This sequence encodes CASSAPPEGTFLTGELFF.